Below are 30 T cell receptor beta chains sequenced from a single sample in a study of CD8+CD57+ T cells in acquired aplastic anemia. TCR beta VDJ and CDR3 profiling used genomic DNA as template. Each CDR3 protein gets one entry after TCRdb re-called the reads with MiXCR. This table holds fewer than 250,000 distinct CDR3 sequences, less than 65% found once. The sample consisted of sorted CD4+, CD8+, or CD8+CD57+ T cells (not recorded which) from PBMCs. Receptors were obtained from a human donor in good health, serving as a control.

The CDR3 bases are TGCAGTGCTAAACAGGGGGCCGGAGAAGCTTTCTTT. Its protein product is CSAKQGAGEAFF. V gene TRBV20-1 combines with J gene TRBJ1-1; 9 nucleotides line up with TRBD1. Looked up from germline, CDR1 is DFQATT and CDR2 is SNEGSKA (reference sequence). After removal of 4 bases from V and 8 bases from J, the junction contained 5 bases not matched to a gene. This CDR3 is built from 12 residues.

This chain uses TRBV2 with TRBJ1-1; weak D call: TRBD1 (6 bases). V was pared by 6 bases and J by 5 bases, with 13 bases between. This CDR3 has 13 residues. The V gene's germline CDR1 is SNHLY and CDR2 FYNNEI. The CDR3 spells CASRVLQGTEAFF. The CDR3 DNA is TGTGCCAGCAGGGTGTTACAGGGAACTGAAGCTTTCTTT. The whole variable domain, remainder taken from reference TRBV2 and TRBJ1-1, is EPEVTQTPSHQVTQMGQEVILRCVPISNHLYFYWYRQILGQKVEFLVSFYNNEISEKSEIFDDQFSVERPDGSNFTLKIRSTKLEDSAMYFCASRVLQGTEAFFGQGTRLTVV.

As to this clonotype: A much larger clone sits a single nucleotide away, making a read error possible. The V gene is TRBV10-2, the J gene TRBJ1-2, with 12 bases aligning to TRBD1. Germline V gives CDR1 WSHSY, CDR2 SAAADI. The CDR3 runs 15 residues. The CDR3 loop reads CASSWDRGPDYGYTF. CDR3 sequence (DNA): TGTGCCAGCAGTTGGGACAGGGGGCCCGACTATGGCTACACCTTC.

V and J are TRBV2 and TRBJ1-3; D perhaps matches TRBD1 (5 bases). Deletions cut 2 bases from V and 2 bases from J, with 13 bases between. Per germline, CDR1 SNHLY and CDR2 FYNNEI. The CDR3 length is 16 residues. The CDR3 is CASSESGGSAGNTIYF. The CDR3 DNA reads as TGTGCCAGCAGTGAATCGGGGGGTTCTGCTGGAAACACCATATATTTT.

This clonotype was counted at least ten times. This CDR3 is CASKTDSGYNSPLHF. CDR3 DNA: TGTGCCAGCAAGACTGACAGTGGATATAATTCACCCCTCCACTTT. V is TRBV6-4 and J is TRBJ1-6; maybe TRBD1 (5 bases). The ends were cut back, 7 bases at V and 4 bases at J, with 14 bases in the middle. Per germline, CDR1 MRHNA and CDR2 SNTAGT. This CDR3 region has 15 residues.

This clonotype was observed a handful of times. The V gene is TRBV7-2, the J gene TRBJ2-7, with D unresolved. Germline CDR1 and CDR2: SGHTA and FQGNSA. V lost 1 base and J 3 bases, leaving 10 bases between the germline ends. The CDR3 sequence is 14 residues long. DNA for the CDR3: TGTGCCAGCAGCTTAGTGCTGGGGATCTACGAGCAGTACTTC. It specifies CASSLVLGIYEQYF.

The V call is TRBV10-3, the J call TRBJ2-5; D remains unclear. V dropped 2 bases and J dropped 6 bases, with 10 bases sitting between them. The CDR3 covers 13 residues. Germline V CDR1 and CDR2: ENHRY, SYGVKD. The CDR3 sequence: CAISEPQLKTQYF. In DNA form, the CDR3 reads TGTGCCATCAGTGAGCCGCAGTTAAAGACCCAGTACTTC.

This clonotype was seen at least ten times. This CDR3 reads CSARNRRFYDEQYF. DNA for the CDR3: TGCAGTGCTAGGAACCGCAGGTTCTACGACGAGCAGTACTTC. The chain employs TRBV20-1 and TRBJ2-7; D not certain. Per the germline V gene, CDR1 is DFQATT and CDR2 is SNEGSKA (reference sequence). Trimming pared 3 bases from V and 5 bases from J, leaving 17 bases between. The CDR3 is 14 amino acids.

This chain connects TRBV7-9 to TRBJ1-1, with 9 bases fitting TRBD1. With 0 bases clipped from V and 2 bases from J, the junction kept 4 bases outside the gene matches. The V gene's germline CDR1 is SEHNR and CDR2 FQNEAQ (reference sequence). This CDR3 region has 16 residues. The CDR3 DNA sequence: TGTGCCAGCAGCTTAGCCGGGACAGGGTATAACACTGAAGCTTTCTTT. It translates to CASSLAGTGYNTEAFF. Together with reference TRBV7-9 and TRBJ1-1, the CDR3 gives the full variable domain: DTGVSQNPRHKITKRGQNVTFRCDPISEHNRLYWYRQTLGQGPEFLTYFQNEAQLEKSRLLSDRFSAERPKGSFSTLEIQRTEQGDSAMYLCASSLAGTGYNTEAFFGQGTRLTVV.

The chain links TRBV15 to TRBJ2-7, with TRBD2 identical over 7 bases. Trimming at V came to 0 bases and at J to 3 bases, leaving 8 bases not matched to a gene. Germline CDR1 is LNHNV and CDR2 is YYDKDF (reference sequence). The length of the CDR3 is 16 residues. CDR3 in amino acids: CATSRDTAGVIYEQYF. In DNA, the CDR3 is TGTGCCACCAGCAGAGATACGGCGGGGGTTATCTACGAGCAGTACTTC.

The chain is built from TRBV7-3 and TRBJ2-3; 11 bases are shared with TRBD2. CDR3 size: 17 residues. V trimming: 6 bases; J trimming: 8 bases; junction bases outside the gene matches: 16. CDR1 is SGHTA, CDR2 FQGTGA, per germline. Here the CDR3 DNA reads TGTGCCAGCAGTTTATTGAAACTAGCGGGGGCCTGGGGTACGCAGTATTTT. Its translation: CASSLLKLAGAWGTQYF.

The CDR3 reads CASSLGRSGVGETQYF. CDR3 in DNA: TGTGCCAGCAGCTTAGGGCGTAGCGGGGTTGGAGAGACCCAGTACTTC. The V and J genes are TRBV7-2 and TRBJ2-5; 8 bases agree with TRBD2. The CDR3 runs to 16 residues. Germline V lookup: CDR1 SGHTA, CDR2 FQGNSA. V lost 1 base, J lost 4 bases, and 8 bases stayed unmatched.

This clonotype was observed once. A much larger clone sits a single nucleotide away, making a read error possible. V usage is TRBV19 and J usage is TRBJ1-5; 8 positions match TRBD1. Germline V CDR1 and CDR2: LNHDA, SQIVND (reference sequence). There are 14 residues in the CDR3. The CDR3 loop is CAWSTRTGQQPQRF. The CDR3 DNA reads TGTGCCTGGAGTACCCGGACAGGGCAGCAGCCCCAGCGTTTT.

To note about this clonotype: Given the absence of the conserved phenylalanine or tryptophan at the CDR3 end, a read error is likely. No DNA is shown, since the ends of the CDR3 on it are uncertain; the CDR3 is the one TCRdb lists. The rearrangement uses TRBV7-6 and TRBJ2-6. The germline V gene encodes CDR1 SGHVS and CDR2 FNYEAQ. The CDR3 is 13 amino acids long, termini counted. The CDR3 reads CASSRSGTNDLTP.

As regards this clonotype: A clone one base away is much larger, so this may be a read error. J is TRBJ2-7 and V is TRBV6-5, with 10 bases lining up with TRBD2. CDR3 length: 13 amino acids. Germline CDR1 reads MNHEY; CDR2 reads SVGAGI. Trimming removed 4 bases from V and 11 bases from J; junction bases left unmatched: 8. The CDR3, as DNA: TGTGCCAGCAGTTCTCTAGCGGGGGCGGAGAAGTACTTC. It yields the protein CASSSLAGAEKYF.

This rearrangement joins TRBV19 to TRBJ1-1; no clear D. CDR1 is LNHDA, CDR2 SQIVND, per germline (reference sequence). V dropped 2 bases and J dropped 4 bases, with 8 bases sitting between them. This CDR3 has 13 amino acids. The CDR3 protein is CASSITGITEAFF. The CDR3 nucleotides read TGTGCCAGTAGTATAACGGGGATCACTGAAGCTTTCTTT.

This clonotype was found many times. J is TRBJ2-7 and V is TRBV7-8; no clear D gene. The CDR3 runs 15 residues. V lost 1 base, J lost 3 bases, and 13 bases lay in between. The germline gives CDR1 SGHVS, CDR2 FQNEAQ. The CDR3 sequence: CASSLGNRGSYEQYF. As DNA, the CDR3 is TGTGCCAGCAGCTTAGGGAACAGAGGTAGCTACGAGCAGTACTTC. Drawing the rest from reference TRBV7-8 and TRBJ2-7, the complete variable domain is GAGVSQSPRYKVAKRGQDVALRCDPISGHVSLFWYQQALGQGPEFLTYFQNEAQLDKSGLPSDRFFAERPEGSVSTLKIQRTQQEDSAVYLCASSLGNRGSYEQYFGPGTRLTVT.

The chain recombines TRBV12-3 or TRBV12-4 with TRBJ2-5; no clear D gene. There are 14 residues in the CDR3. Trimming stripped 0 bases from V and 2 bases from J, with 7 bases between. CDR3 residues: CASSLAQLQETQYF. DNA for the CDR3: TGTGCCAGCAGTTTAGCGCAACTTCAAGAGACCCAGTACTTC.

CDR3: CATSSFGGLNTGELFF. In DNA, the CDR3 is TGTGCCACCAGCAGCTTTGGAGGTCTGAACACCGGGGAGCTGTTTTTT. This chain joins TRBV15 and TRBJ2-2, with a possible D match to TRBD2 (5 bases). The germline V gene has CDR1 LNHNV and CDR2 YYDKDF (reference sequence). The CDR3 is made up of 16 amino acids. With 3 bases removed from V and 1 base from J, the gap between germline ends came to 12 bases.

There are many counts of this clonotype. The V call is TRBV19, the J call TRBJ2-5; 11 bases line up with TRBD1. This CDR3 has 15 amino acids. Losses at the gene ends were 4 bases for V and 3 bases for J; bases not matched to a gene: 4. Germline V gene data show CDR1 as LNHDA and CDR2 as SQIVND (reference sequence). The CDR3 nucleotides are TGTGCCAGTAGTACAGGGACAGGGGGAAAAGAGACCCAGTACTTC. Its protein product is CASSTGTGGKETQYF.

This rearrangement joins TRBV25-1 to TRBJ2-3; 9 bases are shared with TRBD2. Trimming cost V 5 bases and J 5 bases; bases outside gene matches: 11. Germline values: CDR1 MGHDK, CDR2 SYGVNS. CDR3 length: 16 residues. This CDR3 reads CASSLGGRASGDTQYF. In DNA, the CDR3 is TGTGCCAGCAGTCTGGGCGGGAGGGCCAGCGGAGATACGCAGTATTTT. Variable domain in full (rest from reference TRBV25-1 and TRBJ2-3): EADIYQTPRYLVIGTGKKITLECSQTMGHDKMYWYQQDPGMELHLIHYSYGVNSTEKGDLSSESTVSRIRTEHFPLTLESARPSHTSQYLCASSLGGRASGDTQYFGPGTRLTVL.

The V and J genes are TRBV19 and TRBJ2-7; 10 bases match TRBD1. The CDR3 spans 15 residues. Germline V gives CDR1 LNHDA, CDR2 SQIVND (reference sequence). V was clipped by 9 bases and J by 7 bases; unmatched bases: 15. CDR3 DNA sequence: TGTGCCAGCAGCCGCCCCGGACAGGGGGTAGGGGAGCAGTACTTC. The encoded protein is CASSRPGQGVGEQYF.

The genes are TRBV7-2 and TRBJ1-1; 8 nucleotides agree with TRBD1. V shed 4 bases and J 4 bases; nucleotides not matched to a gene: 5. Per germline, CDR1 SGHTA and CDR2 FQGNSA. The CDR3 consists of 14 residues. Here the CDR3 reads CASSWTTGGTEAFF. CDR3 coding DNA: TGTGCCAGCAGCTGGACTACAGGGGGCACTGAAGCTTTCTTT.

This clonotype was counted ten times or more. The chain couples TRBV5-1 to TRBJ1-6, with D possibly TRBD1 on 6 matching bases. Germline V gene lookup returns CDR1 SGHRS and CDR2 YFSETQ. This CDR3 is 14 amino acids long. With 5 bases removed from V and 7 bases from J, the gap between germline ends came to 13 bases. CDR3 sequence (DNA): TGCGCCAGCAGTCCGGACAGACGAAATTCACCCCTCCACTTT. The encoded protein is CASSPDRRNSPLHF.

This chain links TRBV10-3 with TRBJ1-2; tentatively, D is TRBD1 (6 bases). The CDR3 covers 13 residues. Trimming removed 2 bases from V and 4 bases from J, with 8 bases in between. Germline V CDR1 and CDR2: ENHRY, SYGVKD. The CDR3 sequence: CAISEQQGYGYTF. CDR3 bases: TGTGCCATCAGTGAGCAACAGGGCTATGGCTACACCTTC.

A note on this clonotype: A junction end diverges from the germline sequence, so it may reflect a read error. The chain couples TRBV29-1 to TRBJ2-5; D might be TRBD2 (5 bases). CDR3 length: 12 amino acids. Germline-derived CDR1 and CDR2 are SQVTM and ANQGSEA. CDR3 sequence (DNA): TGCGGCGTTGATGGGAGTGGGATTTCGGTGTACTTC. It yields the protein CGVDGSGISVYF.

The rearrangement joins TRBV15 to TRBJ2-7, with 7 bases that match TRBD2. This CDR3 is built from 14 residues. Germline lookup yields CDR1 LNHNV and CDR2 YYDKDF (reference sequence). The J segment lost 4 bases and the V segment lost 3 bases, leaving 6 bases of the junction unmatched. The chain's CDR3 is CATSRGGGTYEQYF. CDR3 nucleotides: TGTGCCACCAGCAGGGGGGGAGGGACTTACGAGCAGTACTTC.

The rearrangement joins TRBV10-2 to TRBJ2-7; 7 nucleotides agree with TRBD1. The CDR3 length is 15 residues. V shed 7 bases, J shed 2 bases, and the junction held 11 bases outside the gene matches. Germline lookup yields CDR1 WSHSY and CDR2 SAAADI. The CDR3 nucleotides are TGCGCCAGCAACGCCGGGACAGACTATCCCTACGAGCAGTACTTC. Amino acids: CASNAGTDYPYEQYF.

The chain uses TRBV20-1 and TRBJ2-2; no reliable D call. This CDR3 contains 16 residues. Germline-derived CDR1 and CDR2 are DFQATT and SNEGSKA (reference sequence). V lost 0 bases and J lost 5, with 16 bases in between. Here the CDR3 DNA reads TGCAGTGCTAGAGATTCGAGGATTGCTACTACCGGGGAGCTGTTTTTT. Encoded protein: CSARDSRIATTGELFF.

The chain recombines TRBV7-9 with TRBJ2-7, with 8 bases that match TRBD2. Looked up from germline, CDR1 is SEHNR and CDR2 is FQNEAQ (reference sequence). This CDR3 comprises 15 residues. Losses at the gene ends were 5 bases for V and 3 bases for J; bases not matched to a gene: 9. The CDR3 DNA reads TGTGCCAGCAGCCCGGGAGCGGGGGCGAGCTACGAGCAGTACTTC. This gives the protein CASSPGAGASYEQYF.